This T cell receptor (beta chain) was sequenced in a study of PD-1 blockade in classical Hodgkin lymphoma. Time point: cycle 4 day 1 (C4D1), after less than 7 weeks of nivolumab. Each of the patients experienced relapse following autologous stem cell transplantation, and their brentuximab vedotin exposure differed. Details on this clone: Its antigen is still unknown.

Germline CDR1 reads SGHTA; CDR2 reads FQGNSA. The V end lost 3 bases, the J end lost 1 base, and 4 bases lay between the germline ends. CDR3 size: 12 residues. Profiled with immunoSEQ multiplex PCR; TCRdb holds only in-frame clones, not every one. The sample records about 89,000 clones, less than 95% being singletons. General study points: Complete responders matched newly diagnosed patients in baseline diversity. The CD4+ diversity rise by C4D1 was clearest in complete responders. According to reports, newly diagnosed patients had lower baseline TCR diversity than healthy donors, and relapsed/refractory patients had lower baseline TCR diversity still.

This clonotype was obtained from a human donor with classical Hodgkin lymphoma. The input for sequencing was peripheral blood mononuclear cells (PBMCs), taken before the fourth cycle of nivolumab. The chain uses TRBV7-2 and TRBJ2-7; D ambiguous. The CDR3 region is CASSFTSYEQYF. In DNA, the CDR3 is TGTGCCAGCAGCTTCACTTCCTACGAGCAGTACTTC.